A selection of T cell receptor beta chains follows, all from one sample in a study of identical twins' blood T cells. TCRdb ran MiXCR on the 5' RACE reads and lists one entry per CDR3 protein. The data show 350,000 to 400,000 distinct CDR3 sequences, over 25% seen once. What was sequenced was PBMCs. These TCRs come from a woman aged 18 to 55 in good health. Each CDR3 is given with its conserved first and last residue. D genes are given only for firm matches. Only some rows state a clone size, as once, few, many or a class for expanded clones.

d_call clone_size j_call v_call cdr3_nt cdr3_aa
TRBD1 few TRBJ1-2 TRBV29-1 TGCAGCGTTGAAAGTACGCTGCGGGGACAGGGAGGCGGCTACACCTTC CSVESTLRGQGGGYTF
NA NA TRBJ1-2 TRBV3-1 TGTGCCAGCAGCCAATCGACGTATGGCTACACCTTC CASSQSTYGYTF
NA NA TRBJ2-4 TRBV13 TGTGCCAGCAGCCCAAACGCTCTAGCCAAAAACATTCAGTACTTC CASSPNALAKNIQYF
NA few TRBJ2-2 TRBV6-6 TGTGCCAGCAGCGCCCGGGACACCGGGGAGCTGTTTTTT CASSARDTGELFF
NA few TRBJ2-3 TRBV11-2 TGTGCCAGCAGCCGGAACTTCGCCACAGATACGCAGTATTTT CASSRNFATDTQYF
NA many TRBJ1-1 TRBV5-5 TGTGCCAGCAGCCTTCCCAGCTTGAACACTGAAGCTTTCTTT CASSLPSLNTEAFF
NA NA TRBJ2-2 TRBV19 TGTGCCAGTAATAAGAACCTCTTCACCTCGCGACATAACACCGGGGAGCTGTTTTTT CASNKNLFTSRHNTGELFF
TRBD2 NA TRBJ2-5 TRBV29-1 TGCAGCGTTGAAAGGGGACTACGGGAGACCCAGTACTTC CSVERGLRETQYF
NA NA TRBJ1-1 TRBV19 TGTGCCAGTAGTATCACAACCATGAACACTGAAGCTTTCTTT CASSITTMNTEAFF
NA few TRBJ1-6 TRBV6-5 TGTGCCAGCAGTTACGGCGCAGGTTCACCCCTCCACTTT CASSYGAGSPLHF
NA many TRBJ1-3 TRBV5-1 TGCGCCAGCAGCTTGGTGCAGCCCGGCTGGGGAAACACCATATATTTT CASSLVQPGWGNTIYF
TRBD1 NA TRBJ1-5 TRBV6-1 TGTGCCAGCATGCTTGGACAGGGAGGGAGCAATCAGCCCCAGCATTTT CASMLGQGGSNQPQHF
TRBD1 few TRBJ1-5 TRBV20-1 TGCAGTGCTAGAGCTCCGGGACAGGGGGCCAGTCAGCCCCAGCATTTT CSARAPGQGASQPQHF
TRBD2 many TRBJ2-3 TRBV29-1 TGCAGCGCCAGGACTAGCGGGAGAGAATCAGATACGCAGTATTTT CSARTSGRESDTQYF